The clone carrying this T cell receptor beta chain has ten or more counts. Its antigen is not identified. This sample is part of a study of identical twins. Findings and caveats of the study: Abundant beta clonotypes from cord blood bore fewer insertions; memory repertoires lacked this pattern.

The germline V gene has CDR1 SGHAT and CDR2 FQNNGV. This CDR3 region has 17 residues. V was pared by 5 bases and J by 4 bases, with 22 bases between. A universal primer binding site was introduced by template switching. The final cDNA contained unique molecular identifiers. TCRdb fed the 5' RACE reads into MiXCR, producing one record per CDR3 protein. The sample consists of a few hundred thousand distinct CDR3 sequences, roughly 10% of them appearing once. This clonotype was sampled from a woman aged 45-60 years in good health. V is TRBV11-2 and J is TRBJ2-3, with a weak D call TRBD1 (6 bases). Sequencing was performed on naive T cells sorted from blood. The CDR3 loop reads CASSPRGFGPWADTQYF. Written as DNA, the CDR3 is TGTGCCAGCAGCCCGAGGGGGTTCGGCCCTTGGGCAGATACGCAGTATTTT.